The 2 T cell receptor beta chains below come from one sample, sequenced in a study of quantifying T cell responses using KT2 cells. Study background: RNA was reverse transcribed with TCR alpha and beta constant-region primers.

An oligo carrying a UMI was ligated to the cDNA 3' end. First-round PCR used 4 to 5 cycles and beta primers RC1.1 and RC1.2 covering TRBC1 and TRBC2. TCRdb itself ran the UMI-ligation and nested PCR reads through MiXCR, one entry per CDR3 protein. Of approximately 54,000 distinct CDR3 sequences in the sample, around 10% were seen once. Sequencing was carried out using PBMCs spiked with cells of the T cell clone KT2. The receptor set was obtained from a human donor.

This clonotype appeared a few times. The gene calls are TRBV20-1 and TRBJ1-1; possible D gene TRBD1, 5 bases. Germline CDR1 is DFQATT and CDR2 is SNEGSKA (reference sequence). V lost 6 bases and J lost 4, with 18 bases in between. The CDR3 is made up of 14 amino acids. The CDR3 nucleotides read TGCAGTGCCTACGACACGGGACTTCCCACTGAAGCTTTCTTT. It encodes CSAYDTGLPTEAFF.

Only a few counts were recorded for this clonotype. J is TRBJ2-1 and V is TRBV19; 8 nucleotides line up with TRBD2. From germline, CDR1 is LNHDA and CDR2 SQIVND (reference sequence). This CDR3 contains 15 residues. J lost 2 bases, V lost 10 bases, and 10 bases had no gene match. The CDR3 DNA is TGTGCCACTAAGGAGGCGGGAGGTACCTACAATGAGCAGTTCTTC. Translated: CATKEAGGTYNEQFF.